Presented here are 21 T cell receptor beta chains from one specimen sequenced in a study of cytomegalovirus exposure and HLA in healthy donors. Primers: 60 Vbeta forward and 13 Jbeta reverse. Data came from immunoSEQ multiplex PCR; TCRdb stores just in-frame clones and leaves some out. With 40,000 to 55,000 clones in the sample, the ten largest clones hold about 6%. The sequencing input was PBMCs. The receptors here all came from a male donor in good health and CMV-seropositive.

The chain links TRBV5-6 to TRBJ2-2; 8 bases match TRBD2. This CDR3 has 16 amino acids. Germline CDR1 and CDR2: SGHDT and YYEEEE. V trimming: 4 bases; J trimming: 4 bases; junction bases outside the gene matches: 9. Written as DNA, the CDR3 is TGTGCCAGCAGCCCGCCAGCGGGGGAGGGCACCGGGGAGCTGTTTTTT. Translated: CASSPPAGEGTGELFF.

The chain recombines TRBV5-1 with TRBJ2-1, with 8 nucleotides matching TRBD2. This CDR3 is built from 15 residues. V was clipped by 3 bases and J by 7 bases; unmatched bases: 9. The germline V gene encodes CDR1 SGHRS and CDR2 YFSETQ. The CDR3 is CASSSLPGGENEQFF. The CDR3 DNA reads TGCGCCAGCAGCTCCCTTCCGGGGGGGGAGAATGAGCAGTTCTTC.

The chain carries TRBV30 and TRBJ2-3, with D possibly TRBD2 on 6 matching bases. With 5 bases removed from V and 4 bases from J, the gap between germline ends came to 19 bases. Per the germline V gene, CDR1 is GTSNPN and CDR2 is SVGIG (reference sequence). This CDR3 has 15 residues. The CDR3 spells CAWSFTSWRADTQYF. The CDR3 nucleotides read TGTGCCTGGTCCTTTACTAGCTGGAGGGCAGATACGCAGTATTTT.

The chain combines TRBV30 with TRBJ2-6; TRBD2 matches 8 bases. The CDR3 has 19 residues. The J segment lost 4 bases and the V segment lost 7 bases, leaving 21 bases of the junction unmatched. CDR1 and CDR2 (germline): GTSNPN, SVGIG (reference sequence). CDR3 DNA: TGTGCCTCCCTCACATATGGGCGGGGGGCCGCGTGGGGGGCCAACGTCCTGACTTTC. It translates to CASLTYGRGAAWGANVLTF.

The genes are TRBV13 and TRBJ2-5, with D hard to call. The germline gives CDR1 PRHDT, CDR2 FYEKMQ (reference sequence). This CDR3 has 12 residues. The V and J ends lost 5 bases and 5 bases respectively, with 9 bases between them. The CDR3 loop is CASSATLETQYF. The CDR3 DNA reads TGTGCCAGCAGCGCTACTCTGGAGACCCAGTACTTC.

V usage is TRBV28 and J usage is TRBJ2-7, with 11 bases aligning to TRBD1. J gave up 6 bases and V 6 bases, and 13 bases lay outside the gene matches. The germline CDR1 and CDR2 sequences are MDHEN and SYDVKM. The CDR3 is 16 amino acids. DNA for the CDR3: TGTGCCAGCAGACCCTTCCCAGGACAGGGGGCGGGCGAGCAGTACTTC. Protein product: CASRPFPGQGAGEQYF.

Note on this clone: As the CDR3 is not closed by the conserved phenylalanine or tryptophan, this likely results from a read error. CDR3 nucleotides: TGCGCCAGCAGCCAAGCCTTAATCGACAGGGGGTGGGGAGGGTATGGCTACACCCTC. Translation gives CASSQALIDRGWGGYGYTL. The chain has TRBV4-1 and TRBJ1-2; 9 bases match TRBD1. This CDR3 region has 19 residues. V lost 1 base and J lost 5; bases outside the gene matches: 17. Germline V CDR1 and CDR2: MGHRA, YSYEKL.

The V gene is TRBV10-3, the J gene TRBJ2-7, with D perhaps matching TRBD1 (5 bases). Germline CDR1 is ENHRY and CDR2 is SYGVKD. Trimming took off 4 bases at V and 4 bases at J, with 17 bases between the two ends. This CDR3 has 15 amino acids. In DNA form, the CDR3 reads TGTGCCATCAGTGGGCTAGGGGCCTTAGGGTACGAGCAGTACTTC. This translates into CAISGLGALGYEQYF.

This rearrangement joins TRBV30 to TRBJ1-1; D is unclear. Per germline, CDR1 GTSNPN and CDR2 SVGIG (reference sequence). Trimming removed 0 bases at V and 3 bases at J, with 14 bases between. The CDR3 consists of 15 residues. CDR3 region: CAWSVLGGLDTEAFF. DNA for the CDR3: TGTGCCTGGAGTGTACTCGGCGGTTTGGACACTGAAGCTTTCTTT.

J is TRBJ2-7 and V is TRBV6-5; 8 bases are shared with TRBD1. The CDR3 covers 15 residues. CDR1 and CDR2 from the germline V gene are MNHEY and SVGAGI. V was pared by 6 bases and J by 3 bases, with 10 bases of the junction left unmatched. The CDR3 sequence: CASRPPSGQGYEQYF. CDR3 coding DNA: TGTGCCAGCAGGCCTCCCAGTGGACAGGGCTACGAGCAGTACTTC.

The chain has TRBV5-6 and TRBJ1-2; 9 bases align to TRBD1. Trimming cost V 3 bases and J 4 bases; bases outside gene matches: 7. The CDR3 spans 15 residues. Germline V gives CDR1 SGHDT, CDR2 YYEEEE. The CDR3 DNA reads as TGTGCCAGCAGCTCATCCGGACAGGGGCGCTATGGCTACACCTTC. Translation: CASSSSGQGRYGYTF.

V is TRBV27 and J is TRBJ2-3; D is ambiguous. CDR1 MNHEY and CDR2 SMNVEV come from the germline V gene (reference sequence). The CDR3 extends over 13 amino acids. V lost 3 bases, J lost 4 bases, and 8 bases lay in between. CDR3 nucleotides: TGTGCCAGCAGTTTCCTAGTGGCAGATACGCAGTATTTT. It is translated as CASSFLVADTQYF.

The V gene is TRBV6-1, the J gene TRBJ1-4; the D gene is possibly TRBD1 (5 bases). CDR3 length: 15 residues. The ends were cut back, 6 bases at V and 8 bases at J, with 19 bases in the middle. Per the germline V gene, CDR1 is MNHNS and CDR2 is SASEGT. The CDR3, as DNA: TGTGCCAGCAGGAAGGCAGGGTCTTTTTACGAAAAACTGTTTTTT. The encoded protein is CASRKAGSFYEKLFF.

This chain uses TRBV10-3 with TRBJ1-1; D remains ambiguous. This CDR3 has 13 amino acids. Germline CDR1 is ENHRY and CDR2 is SYGVKD. With 0 bases removed from V and 7 bases from J, the gap between germline ends came to 9 bases. The CDR3 protein is CAISESSGSEAFF. DNA for the CDR3: TGTGCCATCAGTGAGTCGAGCGGCAGTGAAGCTTTCTTT.

The rearrangement links TRBV4-3 to TRBJ1-5, with 10 bases lining up with TRBD1. Trimming took 0 bases from V and 6 from J; bases not matched to a gene: 2. The germline gives CDR1 LGHNA, CDR2 YSLEER. The CDR3 has 15 amino acids. CDR3 DNA sequence: TGCGCCAGCAGCCAAGACGGACAGGGGGGTCAGCCCCAGCATTTT. Its translation is CASSQDGQGGQPQHF.

CDR3 in DNA: TGTGCCAGCAGCGGACGGGACTACACTGAAGCTTTCTTT. This sequence encodes CASSGRDYTEAFF. The chain is built from TRBV11-2 and TRBJ1-1; D possibly corresponds to TRBD1 (5 bases). Germline loops: CDR1 SGHAT, CDR2 FQNNGV. V was shortened by 5 bases and J by 3 bases, with 10 bases between the two germline ends. The length of the CDR3 is 13 residues.

The chain couples TRBV27 to TRBJ2-2, with 9 bases that match TRBD1. Germline CDR1 MNHEY, CDR2 SMNVEV (reference sequence). V lost 5 bases to trimming and J lost 6 bases; unmatched junction nucleotides: 7. The CDR3 has 15 residues. CDR3 DNA: TGTGCCAGCAGTCGACAGGGGGTGATCCCCGGGGAGCTGTTTTTT. This codes for CASSRQGVIPGELFF.

V is TRBV4-3 and J is TRBJ2-7; 10 bases line up with TRBD2. Germline V gives CDR1 LGHNA, CDR2 YSLEER. Losses at the gene ends were 0 bases for V and 2 bases for J; bases not matched to a gene: 4. The CDR3 is 16 residues long. Here the CDR3 reads CASSQDRSGGAYEQYF. CDR3 coding DNA: TGCGCCAGCAGCCAAGATCGGAGCGGGGGGGCCTACGAGCAGTACTTC.

The rearrangement uses TRBV12-1 and TRBJ1-6. TRBV12-1 is labeled a pseudogene. There are 14 residues in the CDR3. CDR3: CASSPSPDQVYLHF. The CDR3 coding sequence is TGTGCCAGCAGCCCCTCCCCTGATCAAGTCTACCTCCACTTT.

With respect to this clone: Compared with germline, one end of the junction differs, possibly owing to a read error. This rearrangement joins TRBV6-6 to TRBJ1-3; no reliable D call. Germline V gives CDR1 MNHNY, CDR2 SVGAGI (reference sequence). The CDR3 is 15 amino acids. CDR3 sequence (DNA): TGTGCCAGCGGTTACTCGAGAGGGTCTGGAAACACCATATATTTT. Amino acid sequence: CASGYSRGSGNTIYF.

The chain combines TRBV27 with TRBJ2-3; TRBD2 matches at 9 bases. Germline values: CDR1 MNHEY, CDR2 SMNVEV (reference sequence). The CDR3 spans 15 residues. Trimming removed 7 bases from V and 3 bases from J; junction bases left unmatched: 8. The DNA of the CDR3 is TGTGCCAGCATTTTGCGGGGGGGCCATACAGATACGCAGTATTTT. It specifies CASILRGGHTDTQYF.